The 7 T cell receptor beta chains below were found in one sample sequenced in a study of shared clonotypes between healthy human individuals. Positively selected for CCR7, the CD45RO-negative cells used as naive CD8 cells excluded terminally differentiated effector memory CD45RA+ cells. Libraries were prepared by immunoSEQ multiplex PCR; TCRdb keeps only in-frame clonotypes and omits some of them. There are about 680,000 clones in the sample; around 92% occur only once, and approximately 22% lies in the top ten. The sequencing sample was made of naive CD8+ T cells sorted from blood. These receptors were taken from a man aged 25 to 40 in good health.

The chain carries TRBV9 and TRBJ2-2, with D tentatively TRBD2 (7 bases). Looked up from germline, CDR1 is SGDLS and CDR2 is YYNGEE. The CDR3 loop spans 18 amino acids. V lost 0 bases to trimming and J lost 4 bases, with 19 bases between them. The CDR3 DNA reads as TGTGCCAGCAGCGTAGTCGGGGTCGGGGGGCGCGGCACCGGGGAGCTGTTTTTT. This sequence encodes CASSVVGVGGRGTGELFF.

Regarding this clone: Distinct nucleotide sequences in the sample also encode this CDR3. The chain links TRBV27 to TRBJ2-7; D may match TRBD1 or TRBD2 (6 bases each). Trimming took off 0 bases at V and 4 bases at J, with 7 bases between the two ends. The CDR3 is 13 residues long. Germline lookup yields CDR1 MNHEY and CDR2 SMNVEV (reference sequence). The chain's CDR3 is CASSLSGGYEQYF. CDR3 sequence (DNA): TGTGCCAGCAGTTTATCAGGGGGGTACGAGCAGTACTTC.

The V and J genes are TRBV6-5 and TRBJ1-3, with D perhaps TRBD1 (5 bases). Germline CDR1 reads MNHEY; CDR2 reads SVGAGI. Trimming left V 5 bases short and J 0 bases short, with 8 bases between. The CDR3 contains 14 residues. The CDR3 loop reads CASSHRSSGNTIYF. The CDR3 coding sequence is TGTGCCAGCAGTCACAGGAGCTCTGGAAACACCATATATTTT.

As to this clone: Within the sample, other DNA sequences also encode this same CDR3. This rearrangement joins TRBV7-9 to TRBJ2-7, with TRBD1 matching over 7 bases. This CDR3 comprises 13 residues. CDR1 and CDR2 from the germline V gene are SEHNR and FQNEAQ (reference sequence). The J segment lost 2 bases and the V segment lost 3 bases, leaving 1 base of the junction unmatched. CDR3 amino acids: CASSFGTAYEQYF. The CDR3 nucleotides read TGTGCCAGCAGCTTCGGGACAGCCTACGAGCAGTACTTC.

The count of this clone is one. The same CDR3 also results from other DNA sequences found in this sample. Here the CDR3 reads CASSPVSYEQYF. In DNA form, the CDR3 reads TGTGCCAGCAGCCCAGTCTCCTACGAGCAGTACTTC. The rearrangement uses TRBV7-9 and TRBJ2-7, with unresolved D. The CDR3 covers 12 residues. Germline V gene data show CDR1 as SEHNR and CDR2 as FQNEAQ (reference sequence). The V end was cut by 5 bases, the J end by 0 bases, with 5 bases between.

The CDR3 here is CAISGGGINSYNEQFF. In DNA, the CDR3 is TGTGCCATCAGTGGCGGCGGGATCAACTCCTACAATGAGCAGTTCTTC. The chain uses TRBV10-3 and TRBJ2-1; D is perhaps TRBD2 (6 bases). This CDR3 region has 16 residues. V was trimmed by 4 bases and J by 0 bases, leaving 13 bases between them. CDR1 is ENHRY and CDR2 is SYGVKD in the germline V gene.

The chain is built from TRBV2 and TRBJ1-1, with no clear D. Germline assignment: CDR1 SNHLY and CDR2 FYNNEI. The V and J ends lost 5 bases and 1 base respectively, with 8 bases between them. This CDR3 is 13 amino acids long. As DNA, the CDR3 is TGTGCCAGCAGTACCTGGGGGAACACTGAAGCTTTCTTT. It is translated as CASSTWGNTEAFF.